The T cell receptor beta chain described here comes from a study of blood T cell repertoires in COVID-19. Turning to the study itself: Acute and convalescent COVID-19 samples came from the United States, Italy and Spain. T cells, B-cell-depleted T cells, or PBMCs supplied cDNA or gDNA.

With V trimmed by 2 bases and J by 7 bases, 6 bases remained unmatched. CDR1 is SGHVS and CDR2 is FQNEAQ in the germline V gene. This CDR3 is 15 amino acids long. Profiling relied on immunoSEQ multiplex PCR, and the TCRdb table lists in-frame clones only, not all of them. The sample has around 200,000 clones, 70% to 90% seen once. The material sequenced was PBMCs or T cells enriched from blood (not recorded which). This sequence joins TRBV7-8 and TRBJ1-4; 8 nucleotides line up with TRBD1. The origin of this receptor is a middle-aged woman with acute COVID-19. In nucleotides, the CDR3 is TGTGCCAGCAGCTTACAGACAGGGGACGCTGAAAAACTGTTTTTT. Its translation is CASSLQTGDAEKLFF.